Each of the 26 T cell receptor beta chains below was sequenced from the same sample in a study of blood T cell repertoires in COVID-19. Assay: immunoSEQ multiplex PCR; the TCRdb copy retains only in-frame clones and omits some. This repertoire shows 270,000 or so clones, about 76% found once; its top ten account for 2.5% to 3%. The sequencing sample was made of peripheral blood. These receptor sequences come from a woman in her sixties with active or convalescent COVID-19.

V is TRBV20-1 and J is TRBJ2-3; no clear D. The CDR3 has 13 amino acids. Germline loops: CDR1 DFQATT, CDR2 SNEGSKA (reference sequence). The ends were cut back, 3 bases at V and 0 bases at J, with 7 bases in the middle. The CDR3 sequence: CSASETSTDTQYF. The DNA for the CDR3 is TGCAGTGCTAGTGAGACTAGCACAGATACGCAGTATTTT.

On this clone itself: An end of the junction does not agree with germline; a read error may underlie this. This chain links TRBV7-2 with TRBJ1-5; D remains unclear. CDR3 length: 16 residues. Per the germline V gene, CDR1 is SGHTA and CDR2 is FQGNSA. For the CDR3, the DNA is TGTGCCAGCAGCCTAGCTGACCGGGAACTTAATCAGCCCCAGCATTTT. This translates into CASSLADRELNQPQHF.

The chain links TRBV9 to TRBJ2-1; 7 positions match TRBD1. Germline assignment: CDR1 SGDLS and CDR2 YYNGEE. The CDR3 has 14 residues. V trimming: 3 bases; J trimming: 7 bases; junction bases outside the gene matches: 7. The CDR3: CASSGTGDENEQFF. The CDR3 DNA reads TGTGCCAGCAGCGGAACAGGGGATGAGAATGAGCAGTTCTTC.

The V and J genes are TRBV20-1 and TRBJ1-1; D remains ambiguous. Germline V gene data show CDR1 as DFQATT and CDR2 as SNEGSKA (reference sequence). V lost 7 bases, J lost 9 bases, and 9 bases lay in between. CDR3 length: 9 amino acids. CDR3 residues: CSVSSQAFF. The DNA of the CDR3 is TGCAGTGTTTCGTCTCAAGCTTTCTTT.

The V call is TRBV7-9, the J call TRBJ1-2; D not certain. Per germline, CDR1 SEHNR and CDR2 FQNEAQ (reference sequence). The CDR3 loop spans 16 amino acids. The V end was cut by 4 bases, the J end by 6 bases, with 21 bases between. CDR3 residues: CASSSSWTYHGNGYTF. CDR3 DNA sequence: TGTGCCAGCAGCTCCTCTTGGACCTACCACGGGAATGGCTACACCTTC.

The CDR3 DNA follows: TGTGCCTGGAATACGGGGGGCCCGGGGGAGACCCAGTACTTC. Its protein product is CAWNTGGPGETQYF. V and J are TRBV30 and TRBJ2-5; D may be TRBD2 (7 bases). V lost 4 bases and J 5 bases, leaving 17 bases between the germline ends. CDR3 length equals 14 residues. Germline lookup yields CDR1 GTSNPN and CDR2 SVGIG (reference sequence).

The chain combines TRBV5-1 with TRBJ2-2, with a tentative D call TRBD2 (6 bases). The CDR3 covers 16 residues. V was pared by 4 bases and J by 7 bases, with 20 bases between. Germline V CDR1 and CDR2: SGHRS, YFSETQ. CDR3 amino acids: CASSPPTRSGGGELFF. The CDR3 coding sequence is TGCGCCAGCAGCCCACCGACTAGGAGCGGAGGCGGGGAGCTGTTTTTT.

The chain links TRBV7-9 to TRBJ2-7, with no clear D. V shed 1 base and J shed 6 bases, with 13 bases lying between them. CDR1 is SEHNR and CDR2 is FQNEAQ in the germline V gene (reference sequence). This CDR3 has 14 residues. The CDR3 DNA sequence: TGTGCCAGCAGCTTAGGTCCCCCCTCGGTCGAGCAGTACTTC. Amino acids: CASSLGPPSVEQYF.

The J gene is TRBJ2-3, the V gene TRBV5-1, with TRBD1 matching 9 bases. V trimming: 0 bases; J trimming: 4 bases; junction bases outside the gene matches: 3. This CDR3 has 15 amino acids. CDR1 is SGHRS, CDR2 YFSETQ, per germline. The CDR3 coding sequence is TGCGCCAGCAGCTTGGGGACAGGGGAAGCAGATACGCAGTATTTT. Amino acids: CASSLGTGEADTQYF. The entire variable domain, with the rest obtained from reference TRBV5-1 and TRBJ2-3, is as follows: KAGVTQTPRYLIKTRGQQVTLSCSPISGHRSVSWYQQTPGQGLQFLFEYFSETQRNKGNFPGRFSGRQFSNSRSEMNVSTLELGDSALYLCASSLGTGEADTQYFGPGTRLTVL.

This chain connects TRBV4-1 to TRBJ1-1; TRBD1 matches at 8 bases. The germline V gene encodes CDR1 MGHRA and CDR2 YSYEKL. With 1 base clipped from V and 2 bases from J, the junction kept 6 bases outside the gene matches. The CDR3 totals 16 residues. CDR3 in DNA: TGCGCCAGCAGCCAAGGAGGGACAGGACCAAACACTGAAGCTTTCTTT. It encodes CASSQGGTGPNTEAFF.

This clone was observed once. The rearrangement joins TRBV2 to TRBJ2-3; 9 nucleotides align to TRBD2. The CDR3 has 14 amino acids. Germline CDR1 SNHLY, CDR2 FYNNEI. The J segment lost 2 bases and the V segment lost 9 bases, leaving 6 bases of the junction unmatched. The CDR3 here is CASRLAEDTDTQYF. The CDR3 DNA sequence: TGTGCCAGTCGACTAGCGGAGGACACAGATACGCAGTATTTT.

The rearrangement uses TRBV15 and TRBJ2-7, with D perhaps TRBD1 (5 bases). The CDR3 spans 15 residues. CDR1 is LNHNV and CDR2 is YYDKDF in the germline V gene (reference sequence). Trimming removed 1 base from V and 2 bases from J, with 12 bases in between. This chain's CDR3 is CATSRGGRAPYEQYF. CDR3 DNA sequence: TGTGCCACCAGCAGAGGAGGCAGGGCCCCCTACGAGCAGTACTTC.

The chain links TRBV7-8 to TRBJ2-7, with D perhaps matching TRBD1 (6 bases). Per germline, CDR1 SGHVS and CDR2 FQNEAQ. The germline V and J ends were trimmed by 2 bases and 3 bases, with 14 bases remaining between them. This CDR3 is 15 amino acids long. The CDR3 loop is CASSLKSDSYYEQYF. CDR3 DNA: TGTGCCAGCAGCTTAAAATCGGACAGCTACTACGAGCAGTACTTC.

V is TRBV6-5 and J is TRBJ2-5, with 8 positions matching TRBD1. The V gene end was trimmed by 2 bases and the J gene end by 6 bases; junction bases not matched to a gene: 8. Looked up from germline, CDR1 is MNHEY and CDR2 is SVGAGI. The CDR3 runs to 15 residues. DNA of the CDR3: TGTGCCAGCAGTTACATGACAGGGGAAGGAAAGACCCAGTACTTC. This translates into CASSYMTGEGKTQYF.

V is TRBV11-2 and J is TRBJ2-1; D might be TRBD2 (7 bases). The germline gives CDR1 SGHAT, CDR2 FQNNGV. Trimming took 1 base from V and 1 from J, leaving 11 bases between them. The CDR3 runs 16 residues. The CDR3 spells CASSLVGGPSYNEQFF. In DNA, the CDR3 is TGTGCCAGCAGCTTAGTCGGGGGGCCATCCTACAATGAGCAGTTCTTC. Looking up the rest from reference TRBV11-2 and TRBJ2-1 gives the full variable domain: EAGVAQSPRYKIIEKRQSVAFWCNPISGHATLYWYQQILGQGPKLLIQFQNNGVVDDSQLPKDRFSAERLKGVDSTLKIQPAKLEDSAVYLCASSLVGGPSYNEQFFGPGTRLTVL.

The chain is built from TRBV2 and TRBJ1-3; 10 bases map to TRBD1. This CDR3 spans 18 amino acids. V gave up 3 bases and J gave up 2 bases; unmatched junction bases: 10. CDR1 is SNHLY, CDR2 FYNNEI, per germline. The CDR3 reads CASSESGTGVYTGNTIYF. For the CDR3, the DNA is TGTGCCAGCAGTGAGTCCGGGACAGGGGTTTATACTGGAAACACCATATATTTT.

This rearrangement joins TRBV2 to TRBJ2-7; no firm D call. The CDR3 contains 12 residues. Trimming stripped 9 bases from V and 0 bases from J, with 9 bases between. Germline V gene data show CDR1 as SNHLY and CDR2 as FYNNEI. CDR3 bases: TGTGCCAGTGGGCTTAGCTCCTACGAGCAGTACTTC. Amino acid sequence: CASGLSSYEQYF.

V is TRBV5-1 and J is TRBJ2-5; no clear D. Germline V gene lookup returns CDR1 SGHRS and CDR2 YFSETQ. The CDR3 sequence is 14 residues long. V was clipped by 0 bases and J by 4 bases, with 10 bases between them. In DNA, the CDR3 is TGCGCCAGCAGCTTGGCCCTATCGGGAGAGACCCAGTACTTC. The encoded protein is CASSLALSGETQYF.

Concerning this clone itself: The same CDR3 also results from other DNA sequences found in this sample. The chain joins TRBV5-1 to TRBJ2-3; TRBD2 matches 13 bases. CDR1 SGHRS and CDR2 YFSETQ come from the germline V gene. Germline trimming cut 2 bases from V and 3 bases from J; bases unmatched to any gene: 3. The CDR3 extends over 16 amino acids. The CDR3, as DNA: TGCGCCAGCAGCTTATTGACTAGCGGGGGGACAGATACGCAGTATTTT. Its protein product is CASSLLTSGGTDTQYF.

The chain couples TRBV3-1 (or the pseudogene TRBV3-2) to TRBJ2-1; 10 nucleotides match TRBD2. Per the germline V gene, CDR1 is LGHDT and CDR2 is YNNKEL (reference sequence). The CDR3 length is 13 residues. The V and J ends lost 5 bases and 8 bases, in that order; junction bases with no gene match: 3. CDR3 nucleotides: TGTGCCAGCAGCGTAGCGGGGGGAGATGAGCAGTTCTTC. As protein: CASSVAGGDEQFF.

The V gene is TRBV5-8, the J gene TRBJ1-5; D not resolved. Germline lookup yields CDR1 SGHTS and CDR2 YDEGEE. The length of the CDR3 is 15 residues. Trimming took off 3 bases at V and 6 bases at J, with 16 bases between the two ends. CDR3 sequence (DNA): TGTGCCAGCAGCTCCCGAGGCGGCCTCGGTCAGCCCCAGCATTTT. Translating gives CASSSRGGLGQPQHF.

The CDR3 sequence: CASSGGVQRNEKLFF. In DNA form, the CDR3 reads TGTGCCAGCAGTGGGGGGGTGCAAAGGAATGAAAAACTGTTTTTT. The chain has TRBV2 and TRBJ1-4; D is possibly TRBD1 (5 bases). This CDR3 is 15 amino acids long. Germline CDR1 SNHLY, CDR2 FYNNEI. V dropped 4 bases and J dropped 5 bases, with 14 bases sitting between them.

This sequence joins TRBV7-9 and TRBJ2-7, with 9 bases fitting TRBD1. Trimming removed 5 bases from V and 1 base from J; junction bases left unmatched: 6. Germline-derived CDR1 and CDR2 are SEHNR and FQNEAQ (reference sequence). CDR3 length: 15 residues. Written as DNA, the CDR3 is TGTGCCAGCAGCCCAAGGGGGACAGGGTCCTACGAGCAGTACTTC. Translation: CASSPRGTGSYEQYF.

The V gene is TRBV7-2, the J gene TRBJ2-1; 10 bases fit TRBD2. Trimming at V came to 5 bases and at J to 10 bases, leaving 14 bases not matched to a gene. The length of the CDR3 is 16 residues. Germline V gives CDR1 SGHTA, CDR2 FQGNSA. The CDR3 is CASSLFRSGGAGEQFF. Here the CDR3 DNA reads TGTGCCAGCAGCCTCTTTCGAAGCGGGGGGGCCGGGGAGCAGTTCTTC.

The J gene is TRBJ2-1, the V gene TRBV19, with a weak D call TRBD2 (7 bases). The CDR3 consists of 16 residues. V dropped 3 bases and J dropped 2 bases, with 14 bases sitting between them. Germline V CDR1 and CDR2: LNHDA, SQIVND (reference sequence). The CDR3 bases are TGTGCCAGTAGTATCGTAAGGCGGGGGCCCTACAATGAGCAGTTCTTC. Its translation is CASSIVRRGPYNEQFF.

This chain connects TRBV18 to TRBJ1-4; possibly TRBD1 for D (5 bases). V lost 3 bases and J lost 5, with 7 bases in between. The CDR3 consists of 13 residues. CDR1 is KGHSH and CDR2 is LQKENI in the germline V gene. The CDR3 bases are TGTGCCAGCTCACCCGGGGGAAATGAAAAACTGTTTTTT. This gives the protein CASSPGGNEKLFF.